These 10 T cell receptor beta chains originate from one sample sequenced in a study of blood T cells in healthy people across ages. PCR was performed a second time for about 7 to 12 cycles using a sample-barcoded 5' primer and a J-beta primer mix. TCRdb reanalysed the 5' RACE reads using MiXCR and keeps one entry per CDR3 protein. The sample includes roughly 730,000 distinct CDR3 sequences, approximately 60% of them seen just once. Sequenced material: blood. These receptors all come from a man aged 40-49 years in good health.

This clonotype has more than one count but fewer than ten. The chain recombines TRBV10-3 with TRBJ2-3; TRBD1 or TRBD2 may be the D gene (5 bases each). The V gene's germline CDR1 is ENHRY and CDR2 SYGVKD. The V and J ends lost 5 bases and 2 bases respectively, with 17 bases between them. The CDR3 is 16 residues long. This CDR3 reads CAISRDGGSNTDTQYF. The CDR3, as DNA: TGTGCCATCAGTAGGGACGGAGGATCCAACACAGATACGCAGTATTTT.

This clonotype was detected a few times. V usage is TRBV3-1 and J usage is TRBJ2-7; 15 positions agree with TRBD2. The last part of the DNA fits TRBJ2-5 better; the J call may be wrong. CDR1 is LGHDT, CDR2 YNNKEL, per germline (reference sequence). CDR3 length: 19 amino acids. CDR3: CASSQTKGLAGGHKETQYF. CDR3 nucleotides: TGTGCCAGCAGCCAGACTAAGGGACTAGCGGGGGGACATAAAGAGACCCAGTACTTC.

In DNA form, the CDR3 reads TGTGCCAGCAGCCACCTTTTGGATAAAGAGACCCAGTACTTC. As protein: CASSHLLDKETQYF. The chain joins TRBV7-9 to TRBJ2-5; unclear D gene. V lost 5 bases, J lost 3 bases, and 13 bases lay in between. Germline CDR1 and CDR2: SEHNR and FQNEAQ (reference sequence). The CDR3 runs to 14 residues.

This clonotype was seen ten or more times. The J gene is TRBJ1-4, the V gene TRBV29-1, with D tentatively TRBD1 (6 bases). CDR1 and CDR2 from the germline V gene are SQVTM and ANQGSEA. The CDR3 loop spans 12 amino acids. The V end was cut by 4 bases, the J end by 5 bases, with 8 bases between. CDR3: CSVGGGNEKLFF. In nucleotides, the CDR3 is TGCAGCGTTGGAGGGGGAAATGAAAAACTGTTTTTT. The whole variable domain, remainder taken from reference TRBV29-1 and TRBJ1-4, is SAVISQKPSRDICQRGTSLTIQCQVDSQVTMMFWYRQQPGQSLTLIATANQGSEATYESGFVIDKFPISRPNLTFSTLTVSNMSPEDSSIYLCSVGGGNEKLFFGSGTQLSVL.

This clonotype appeared a few times. The J gene is TRBJ2-1, the V gene TRBV4-3; 9 bases match TRBD2. This CDR3 region has 15 residues. The J segment lost 8 bases and the V segment lost 1 base, leaving 6 bases of the junction unmatched. Germline CDR1 and CDR2: LGHNA and YSLEER. This chain's CDR3 is CASSQAGTSSYEQFF. The CDR3 DNA reads as TGCGCCAGCAGCCAAGCCGGGACTAGCAGTTATGAGCAGTTCTTC.

This clonotype was counted between two and nine times. The chain recombines TRBV27 with TRBJ2-3, with 11 bases fitting TRBD2. Trimming cost V 3 bases and J 6 bases; bases outside gene matches: 5. This CDR3 region has 15 residues. The germline V gene has CDR1 MNHEY and CDR2 SMNVEV (reference sequence). The CDR3 sequence: CASSLLAGGSDTQYF. The CDR3 bases are TGTGCCAGCAGTTTGCTAGCGGGAGGATCTGATACGCAGTATTTT.

The chain uses TRBV7-9 and TRBJ2-6; maybe TRBD1 (6 bases). Between the trimmed V and J ends, which lost 4 bases and 0 bases, there was a span of 16 bases. Per the germline V gene, CDR1 is SEHNR and CDR2 is FQNEAQ (reference sequence). CDR3 size: 18 residues. CDR3 residues: CASSSLTGRGSGANVLTF. The CDR3 DNA reads TGTGCCAGCAGCTCTTTGACAGGACGGGGCTCTGGGGCCAACGTCCTGACTTTC.

The J gene is TRBJ1-1, the V gene TRBV20-1, with D unresolved. Trimming cost V 0 bases and J 11 bases, with 13 bases left between them. The germline gives CDR1 DFQATT, CDR2 SNEGSKA (reference sequence). This CDR3 is built from 12 residues. DNA for the CDR3: TGCAGTGCTAGAGAGGTGGGTTGGGGTGCTTTCTTT. It codes for CSAREVGWGAFF.

The chain uses TRBV4-2 and TRBJ2-3; 7 nucleotides agree with TRBD2. V lost 3 bases and J lost 1; bases outside the gene matches: 7. This CDR3 has 16 amino acids. The germline gives CDR1 LGHNA, CDR2 YNFKEQ. The CDR3: CASSQSTSQGTDTQYF. The CDR3 DNA reads TGTGCCAGCAGCCAGTCGACTAGCCAGGGCACAGATACGCAGTATTTT.

The V call is TRBV7-9, the J call TRBJ1-2; the D gene is possibly TRBD1 (5 bases). This CDR3 has 15 residues. V was clipped by 0 bases and J by 0 bases, with 8 bases between them. Germline-derived CDR1 and CDR2 are SEHNR and FQNEAQ (reference sequence). The CDR3 nucleotides are TGTGCCAGCAGCTTAGCGACAGATCCTAACTATGGCTACACCTTC. Protein sequence: CASSLATDPNYGYTF.